These T cell receptor beta chains were read from a single sample in a study of blood T cell repertoires in COVID-19. Measured with immunoSEQ multiplex PCR; TCRdb has only the in-frame clones, and not every one. The table includes more than 150,000 clones, 86% detected once. Sequencing used peripheral blood. The receptors shown here come from a man between 65 and 85 years old with active or convalescent COVID-19. CDR3s include the opening cysteine and the closing phenylalanine or tryptophan. Each record gives: D gene, clone size, V gene, J gene, CDR3 DNA, CDR3 protein. D genes are given only for firm matches. Clone size, where shown, is once, few, many, or a class for clones that have expanded.

D gene: TRBD1; clone size: NA; V gene: TRBV6-5; J gene: TRBJ1-4; CDR3 DNA: TGTGCCAGCAACCCCAGGGGGGCCGTGGAAAAACTGTTTTTT; CDR3 protein: CASNPRGAVEKLFF
D gene: TRBD1; clone size: NA; V gene: TRBV12-3/TRBV12-4; J gene: TRBJ1-3; CDR3 DNA: TGTGCCAGCAGTGACAGGGGGGACACCATATATTTT; CDR3 protein: CASSDRGDTIYF
D gene: NA; clone size: few; V gene: TRBV11-2; J gene: TRBJ1-4; CDR3 DNA: TGTGCCAGCAGCCAGGCGACAGGCCGAGGGGAAAAACTGTTTTTT; CDR3 protein: CASSQATGRGEKLFF
D gene: NA; clone size: NA; V gene: TRBV29-1; J gene: TRBJ1-2; CDR3 DNA: TGCAGCGTTGAGCAGGCTAACTATGGCTACACCTTC; CDR3 protein: CSVEQANYGYTF
D gene: NA; clone size: NA; V gene: TRBV5-4; J gene: TRBJ1-1; CDR3 DNA: TGTGCCAGCAGCTTGGCCGGGCGGGACACTGAAGCTTTCTTT; CDR3 protein: CASSLAGRDTEAFF
D gene: TRBD2; clone size: NA; V gene: TRBV24-1; J gene: TRBJ2-3; CDR3 DNA: TGTGCCACCAGTGATTTTCTAGCGGGTCTGAGCACAGATACGCAGTATTTT; CDR3 protein: CATSDFLAGLSTDTQYF
D gene: NA; clone size: NA; V gene: TRBV28; J gene: TRBJ1-1; CDR3 DNA: TGTGCCTCCGCAGGTGGAAGGGGAGCTTTCTTT; CDR3 protein: CASAGGRGAFF
D gene: NA; clone size: NA; V gene: TRBV7-7; J gene: TRBJ1-4; CDR3 DNA: TGTGCCAGCAGCCCTCTCCCCCTCAGTAATGAAAAACTGTTTTTT; CDR3 protein: CASSPLPLSNEKLFF
D gene: TRBD1; clone size: NA; V gene: TRBV28; J gene: TRBJ1-4; CDR3 DNA: TGTGCCAGCAGTTTGGACAGGGCTGCAACTAATGAAAAACTGTTTTTT; CDR3 protein: CASSLDRAATNEKLFF
D gene: NA; clone size: NA; V gene: TRBV19; J gene: TRBJ1-6; CDR3 DNA: TGTGCCAGTAGGCCTCCGGGACTGGACAATTCACCCCTCCACTTT; CDR3 protein: CASRPPGLDNSPLHF
D gene: NA; clone size: NA; V gene: TRBV28; J gene: TRBJ1-3; CDR3 DNA: TGTGCCAGCAGTTTAGGGGGGACCTTGAGGAACACCATATATTTT; CDR3 protein: CASSLGGTLRNTIYF
D gene: TRBD1; clone size: NA; V gene: TRBV11-2; J gene: TRBJ2-5; CDR3 DNA: TGTGCCAGCAGCTTACCTACAGGGGGAGAGACCCAGTACTTC; CDR3 protein: CASSLPTGGETQYF
D gene: NA; clone size: NA; V gene: TRBV6-5; J gene: TRBJ2-2; CDR3 DNA: TGTGCCAGCAGTCGACGGAGTGGGACCGGGGAGCTGTTTTTT; CDR3 protein: CASSRRSGTGELFF
D gene: NA; clone size: NA; V gene: TRBV7-2; J gene: TRBJ2-3; CDR3 DNA: TGTGCCAGCAGCTTAACCCCCGTAGATGCGCAGTATTTT; CDR3 protein: CASSLTPVDAQYF
D gene: TRBD1; clone size: NA; V gene: TRBV5-1; J gene: TRBJ1-5; CDR3 DNA: TGCGCCAGCAGCTTGGGGACAGGGGGCGGCAATCAGCCCCAGCATTTT; CDR3 protein: CASSLGTGGGNQPQHF
D gene: TRBD2; clone size: once; V gene: TRBV7-8; J gene: TRBJ2-2; CDR3 DNA: TGTGCCAGCAGCCCCCGGCGGGGGGCGAACACCGGGGAGCTGTTTTTT; CDR3 protein: CASSPRRGANTGELFF
D gene: NA; clone size: few; V gene: TRBV5-4; J gene: TRBJ2-7; CDR3 DNA: TGTGCCAGCAGCTCCGTGAGGGTGGGCTACGAGCAGTACTTC; CDR3 protein: CASSSVRVGYEQYF
D gene: NA; clone size: NA; V gene: TRBV4-1; J gene: TRBJ2-7; CDR3 DNA: TGCGCCAGTGCCCTGGGGCGAGGAGACGAGCAGTACTTC; CDR3 protein: CASALGRGDEQYF
D gene: TRBD2; clone size: NA; V gene: TRBV7-6; J gene: TRBJ2-5; CDR3 DNA: TGTGCCAGCAGCCACAGCGGGGGTGTCGAGACCCAGTACTTC; CDR3 protein: CASSHSGGVETQYF
D gene: TRBD2; clone size: NA; V gene: TRBV7-2; J gene: TRBJ2-1; CDR3 DNA: TGTGCCAGCAGCTTAGTTGGTGGGACTAGTCTGTACAATGAGCAGTTCTTC; CDR3 protein: CASSLVGGTSLYNEQFF
D gene: TRBD2; clone size: once; V gene: TRBV3-1/TRBV3-2; J gene: TRBJ2-3; CDR3 DNA: TGTGCCAGCAGCCAGGCCTCCGGGACTAACCTCTATACGCAGTATTTT; CDR3 protein: CASSQASGTNLYTQYF
D gene: NA; clone size: few; V gene: TRBV3-1/TRBV3-2; J gene: TRBJ2-7; CDR3 DNA: TGTGCCAGCAGCCACCAGACAGTCGGGCCGATCTTC; CDR3 protein: CASSHQTVGPIF
D gene: TRBD1; clone size: NA; V gene: TRBV7-2; J gene: TRBJ1-1; CDR3 DNA: TGTGCCAGCAGCTTAGACAGGGGGCCTACTGAAGCTTTCTTT; CDR3 protein: CASSLDRGPTEAFF
D gene: TRBD1; clone size: NA; V gene: TRBV3-1/TRBV3-2; J gene: TRBJ2-3; CDR3 DNA: TGTGCCAGCAGCCCGACAGGGGAGAGGGATACGCAGTATTTT; CDR3 protein: CASSPTGERDTQYF
D gene: NA; clone size: once; V gene: TRBV12-3/TRBV12-4; J gene: TRBJ1-2; CDR3 DNA: TGTGCCAGCAGGTACGGACAACATGGCTACACCTTC; CDR3 protein: CASRYGQHGYTF
D gene: TRBD1; clone size: once; V gene: TRBV12-3/TRBV12-4; J gene: TRBJ1-1; CDR3 DNA: TGTGCCAGCACCCCTACAGGGGGCACTGAAGCTTTCTTT; CDR3 protein: CASTPTGGTEAFF
D gene: TRBD2; clone size: NA; V gene: TRBV11-1; J gene: TRBJ2-5; CDR3 DNA: TGTGCCAGCAGCTACGGGACTAGCGAGGAGACCCAGTACTTC; CDR3 protein: CASSYGTSEETQYF
D gene: NA; clone size: NA; V gene: TRBV14; J gene: TRBJ1-1; CDR3 DNA: TGTGCCAGCAGCCAAGAGGGTAGGGGGAACACTGAAGCTTTCTTT; CDR3 protein: CASSQEGRGNTEAFF
D gene: NA; clone size: NA; V gene: TRBV18; J gene: TRBJ1-2; CDR3 DNA: TGTGCCAGCTCGGCCGCAGTGGGCGAATTCCATGGCTACACCTTC; CDR3 protein: CASSAAVGEFHGYTF
D gene: NA; clone size: NA; V gene: TRBV7-2; J gene: TRBJ2-7; CDR3 DNA: TGTGCCAGCAGCTTATCTAGAGACTCCTACGAGCAGTACTTC; CDR3 protein: CASSLSRDSYEQYF
D gene: NA; clone size: NA; V gene: TRBV4-1; J gene: TRBJ1-4; CDR3 DNA: TGCGCCAGCAGCTACCAGGGCCGAGCCTCGGATGAAAAACTGTTTTTT; CDR3 protein: CASSYQGRASDEKLFF
D gene: TRBD1; clone size: NA; V gene: TRBV14; J gene: TRBJ1-2; CDR3 DNA: TGTGCCAGCAGCCCTCGACAGGGGGATGGCTACACCTTC; CDR3 protein: CASSPRQGDGYTF
D gene: NA; clone size: NA; V gene: TRBV4-3; J gene: TRBJ1-1; CDR3 DNA: TGCGCCAGCAGCCCCGGCAGGGCCCACTCCTCATCTGAAGCTTTCTTT; CDR3 protein: CASSPGRAHSSSEAFF
D gene: NA; clone size: NA; V gene: TRBV7-8; J gene: TRBJ1-5; CDR3 DNA: TGTGCCAGCAGCTTAGTCAGGGAACAGCCCCAGCATTTT; CDR3 protein: CASSLVREQPQHF
D gene: NA; clone size: once; V gene: TRBV9; J gene: TRBJ1-6; CDR3 DNA: TGTGCCAGCAGCGTAGGCAGGGGCGGACCCTCCTATAATTCACCCCTCCACTTT; CDR3 protein: CASSVGRGGPSYNSPLHF
D gene: NA; clone size: NA; V gene: TRBV29-1; J gene: TRBJ1-2; CDR3 DNA: TGCAGCGTCGGACAGCCCTCTGCCGGCTACACCTTC; CDR3 protein: CSVGQPSAGYTF
D gene: NA; clone size: NA; V gene: TRBV18; J gene: TRBJ1-2; CDR3 DNA: TGTGCCAGCTTTCGCAGCAGGGAGGTTACCTATGGCTACACCTTC; CDR3 protein: CASFRSREVTYGYTF
D gene: NA; clone size: NA; V gene: TRBV7-9; J gene: TRBJ2-5; CDR3 DNA: TGTGCCAGCAGCTTCATACAACCCCAAGGGGCCCAGTACTTC; CDR3 protein: CASSFIQPQGAQYF
D gene: NA; clone size: NA; V gene: TRBV5-1; J gene: TRBJ2-2; CDR3 DNA: TGCGCCAGCAGCTTGGACAGGGAGACCGGGGAGCTGTTTTTT; CDR3 protein: CASSLDRETGELFF
D gene: NA; clone size: NA; V gene: TRBV19; J gene: TRBJ1-1; CDR3 DNA: TGTGCCAGTAGTATAACAACTGAAGCTTTCTTT; CDR3 protein: CASSITTEAFF
D gene: TRBD2; clone size: NA; V gene: TRBV7-2; J gene: TRBJ2-7; CDR3 DNA: TGTGCCAGCAGGCCCACTAGCGGTAGCTCCTACGAGCAGTACTTC; CDR3 protein: CASRPTSGSSYEQYF
D gene: NA; clone size: NA; V gene: TRBV2; J gene: TRBJ1-2; CDR3 DNA: TGTGCCAGCACCGGGAGGGTCGGGCCGGAATACACCTTC; CDR3 protein: CASTGRVGPEYTF
D gene: TRBD2; clone size: NA; V gene: TRBV3-1/TRBV3-2; J gene: TRBJ2-3; CDR3 DNA: TGTGCCAGCAGTAAGAGCGGGAGTACAGATACGCAGTATTTT; CDR3 protein: CASSKSGSTDTQYF
D gene: NA; clone size: NA; V gene: TRBV2; J gene: TRBJ1-1; CDR3 DNA: TGTGCCAGCAGAAGCGAGCGGGACACTGAAGCTTTCTTT; CDR3 protein: CASRSERDTEAFF
D gene: TRBD2; clone size: NA; V gene: TRBV18; J gene: TRBJ2-7; CDR3 DNA: TGTGCCAGCTCACCCGAGGCTAGCGGGGGGCTTCGCGAGCAGTACTTC; CDR3 protein: CASSPEASGGLREQYF
D gene: NA; clone size: NA; V gene: TRBV4-3; J gene: TRBJ2-7; CDR3 DNA: TGCGCCAGCAGCCGGGAGGATTCCTACGAGCAGTACTTC; CDR3 protein: CASSREDSYEQYF
D gene: NA; clone size: NA; V gene: TRBV2; J gene: TRBJ1-5; CDR3 DNA: TGTGCCAGCAGTGAACAGGGAGGGGATCAGCCCCAGCATTTT; CDR3 protein: CASSEQGGDQPQHF
D gene: TRBD1; clone size: NA; V gene: TRBV24-1; J gene: TRBJ2-3; CDR3 DNA: TGTGCCACCAGAGGGACAGGGAACACAGATACGCAGTATTTT; CDR3 protein: CATRGTGNTDTQYF
D gene: TRBD1; clone size: NA; V gene: TRBV7-2; J gene: TRBJ1-2; CDR3 DNA: TGTGCCAGCAGCCTTCTCCGGGACAGGGGAATGGGGAACTATGGCTACACCTTC; CDR3 protein: CASSLLRDRGMGNYGYTF
D gene: NA; clone size: NA; V gene: TRBV7-6; J gene: TRBJ2-7; CDR3 DNA: TGTGCCAGCAGCTTAGTTCCGGACAGAAGGACCTACGAGCAGTACTTC; CDR3 protein: CASSLVPDRRTYEQYF
D gene: NA; clone size: NA; V gene: TRBV5-1; J gene: TRBJ1-2; CDR3 DNA: TGCGCCAGCAGCTCAGCCCGACAGGCAAACTATGGCTACACCTTC; CDR3 protein: CASSSARQANYGYTF
D gene: TRBD1; clone size: NA; V gene: TRBV19; J gene: TRBJ2-6; CDR3 DNA: TGTGCCAGTAGTATATATGGCAGGGGGCGGACTGGGGCCAACGTCCTGACTTTC; CDR3 protein: CASSIYGRGRTGANVLTF
D gene: NA; clone size: once; V gene: TRBV5-1; J gene: TRBJ2-7; CDR3 DNA: TGCGCCAGCAGCTTAGGTAGCGGCTCCTACGAGCAGTACTTC; CDR3 protein: CASSLGSGSYEQYF
D gene: NA; clone size: NA; V gene: TRBV10-3; J gene: TRBJ2-7; CDR3 DNA: TGTGCCATCAGTGCCAGACAGGCCTTAGAGCAGTACTTC; CDR3 protein: CAISARQALEQYF